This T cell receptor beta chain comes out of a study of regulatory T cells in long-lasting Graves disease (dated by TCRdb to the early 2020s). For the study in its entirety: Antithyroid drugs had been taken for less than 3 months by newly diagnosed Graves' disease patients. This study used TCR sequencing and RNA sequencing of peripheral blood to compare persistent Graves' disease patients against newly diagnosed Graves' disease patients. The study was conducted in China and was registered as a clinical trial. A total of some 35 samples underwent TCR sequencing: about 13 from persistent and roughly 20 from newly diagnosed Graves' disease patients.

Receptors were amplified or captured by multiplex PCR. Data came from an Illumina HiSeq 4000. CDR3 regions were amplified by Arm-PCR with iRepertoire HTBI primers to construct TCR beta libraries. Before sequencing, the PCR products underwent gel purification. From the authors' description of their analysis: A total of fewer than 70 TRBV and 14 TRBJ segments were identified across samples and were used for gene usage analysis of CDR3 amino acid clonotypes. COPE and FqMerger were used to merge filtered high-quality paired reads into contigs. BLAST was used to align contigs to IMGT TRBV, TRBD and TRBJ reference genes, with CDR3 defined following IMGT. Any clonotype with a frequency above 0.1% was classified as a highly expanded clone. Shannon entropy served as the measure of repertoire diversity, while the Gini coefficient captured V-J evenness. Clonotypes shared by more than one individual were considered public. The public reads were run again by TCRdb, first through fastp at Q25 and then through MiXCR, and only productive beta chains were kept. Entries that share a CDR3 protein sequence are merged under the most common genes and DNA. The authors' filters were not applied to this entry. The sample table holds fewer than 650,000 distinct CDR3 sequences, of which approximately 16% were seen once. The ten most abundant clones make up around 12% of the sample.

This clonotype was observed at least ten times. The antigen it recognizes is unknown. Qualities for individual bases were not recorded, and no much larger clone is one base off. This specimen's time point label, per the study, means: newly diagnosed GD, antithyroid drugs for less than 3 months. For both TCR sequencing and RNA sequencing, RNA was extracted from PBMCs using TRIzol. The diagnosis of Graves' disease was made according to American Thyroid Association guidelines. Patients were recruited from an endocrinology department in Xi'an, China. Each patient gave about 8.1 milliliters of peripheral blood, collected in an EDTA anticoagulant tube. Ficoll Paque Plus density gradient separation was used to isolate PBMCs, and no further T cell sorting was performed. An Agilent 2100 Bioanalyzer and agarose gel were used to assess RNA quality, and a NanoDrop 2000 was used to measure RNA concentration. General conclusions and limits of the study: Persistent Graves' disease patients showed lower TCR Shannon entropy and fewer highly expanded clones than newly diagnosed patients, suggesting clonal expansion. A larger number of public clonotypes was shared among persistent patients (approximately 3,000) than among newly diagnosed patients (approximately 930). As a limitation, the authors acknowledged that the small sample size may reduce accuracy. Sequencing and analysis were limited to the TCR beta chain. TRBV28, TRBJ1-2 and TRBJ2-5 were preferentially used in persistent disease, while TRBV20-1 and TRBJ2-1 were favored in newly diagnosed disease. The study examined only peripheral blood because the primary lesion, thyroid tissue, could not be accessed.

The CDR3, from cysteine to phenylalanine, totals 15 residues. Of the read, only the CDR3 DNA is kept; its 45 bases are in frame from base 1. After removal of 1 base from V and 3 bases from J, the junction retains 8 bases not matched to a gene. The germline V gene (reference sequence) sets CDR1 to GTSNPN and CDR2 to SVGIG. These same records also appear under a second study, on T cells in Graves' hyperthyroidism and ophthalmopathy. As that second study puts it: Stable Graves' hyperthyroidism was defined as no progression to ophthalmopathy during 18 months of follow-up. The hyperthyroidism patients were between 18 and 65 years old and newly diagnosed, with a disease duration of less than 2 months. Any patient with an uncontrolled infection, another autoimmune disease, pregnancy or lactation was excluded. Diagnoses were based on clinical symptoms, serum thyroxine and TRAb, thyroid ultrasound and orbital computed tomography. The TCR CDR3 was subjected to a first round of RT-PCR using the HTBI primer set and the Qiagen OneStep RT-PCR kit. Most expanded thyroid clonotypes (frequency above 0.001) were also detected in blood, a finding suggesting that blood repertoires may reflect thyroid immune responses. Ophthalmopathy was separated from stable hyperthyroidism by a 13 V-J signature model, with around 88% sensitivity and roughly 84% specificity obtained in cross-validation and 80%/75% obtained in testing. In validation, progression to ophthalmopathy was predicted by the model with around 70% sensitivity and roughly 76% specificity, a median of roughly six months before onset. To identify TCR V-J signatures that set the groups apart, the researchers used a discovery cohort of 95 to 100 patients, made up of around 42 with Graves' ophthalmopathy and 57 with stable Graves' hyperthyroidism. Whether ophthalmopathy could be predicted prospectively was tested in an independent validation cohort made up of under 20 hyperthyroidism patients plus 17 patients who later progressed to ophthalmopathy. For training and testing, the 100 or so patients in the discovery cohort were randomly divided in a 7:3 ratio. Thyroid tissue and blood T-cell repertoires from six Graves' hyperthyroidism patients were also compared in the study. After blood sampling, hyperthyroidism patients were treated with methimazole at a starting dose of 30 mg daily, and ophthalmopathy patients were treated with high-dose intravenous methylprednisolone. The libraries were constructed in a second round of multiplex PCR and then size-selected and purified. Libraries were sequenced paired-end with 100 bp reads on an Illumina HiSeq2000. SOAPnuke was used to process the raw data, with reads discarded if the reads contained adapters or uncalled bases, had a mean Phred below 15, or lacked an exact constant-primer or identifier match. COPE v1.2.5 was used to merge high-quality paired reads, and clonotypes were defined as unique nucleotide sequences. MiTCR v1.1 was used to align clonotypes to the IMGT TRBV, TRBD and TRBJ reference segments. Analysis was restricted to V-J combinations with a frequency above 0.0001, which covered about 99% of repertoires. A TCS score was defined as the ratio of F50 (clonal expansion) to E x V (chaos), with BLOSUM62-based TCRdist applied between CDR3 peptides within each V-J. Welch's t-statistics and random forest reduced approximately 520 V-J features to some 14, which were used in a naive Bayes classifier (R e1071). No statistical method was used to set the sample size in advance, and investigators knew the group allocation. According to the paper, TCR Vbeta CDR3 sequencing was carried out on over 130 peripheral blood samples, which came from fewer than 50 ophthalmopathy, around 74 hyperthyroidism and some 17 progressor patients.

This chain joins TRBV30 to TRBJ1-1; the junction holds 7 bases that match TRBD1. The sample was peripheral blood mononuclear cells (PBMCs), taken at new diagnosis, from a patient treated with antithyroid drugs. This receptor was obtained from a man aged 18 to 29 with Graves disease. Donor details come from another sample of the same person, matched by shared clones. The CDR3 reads CAWSDQGGAYTEAFF. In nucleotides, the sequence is TGTGCCTGGAGTGATCAAGGGGGCGCGTACACTGAAGCTTTCTTT. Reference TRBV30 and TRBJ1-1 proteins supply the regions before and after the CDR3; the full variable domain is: SQTIHQWPATLVQPVGSPLSLECTVEGTSNPNLYWYRQAAGRGLQLLFYSVGIGQISSEVPQNLSASRPQDRQFILSSKKLLLSDSGFYLCAWSDQGGAYTEAFFGQGTRLTVV.